This T cell receptor beta chain was recovered during a study of shared clonotypes between healthy human individuals. Study context: A couple of women and a few men aged 18 to 49 served as donors.

The test was conducted at deep level. Per the authors' pipeline: With immunoSEQ giving junction-only sequences and no quality scores, filtering differed. Using immunoSEQ multiplex PCR, the repertoire was profiled, and TCRdb retains in-frame clones only, with some absent. That table is the source of V, J and clone size, and D and trimming were worked out from the DNA. The sample comprises fewer than 500,000 clones, 75% to 80% of which are singletons, and roughly an eighth rests with the top ten. The specimen sequenced was PBMCs. This TCR was sampled from a woman in her thirties or forties in good health. Some clones in this sample may be carry-over from other donors' samples.

For the CDR3, the DNA is TGTGCCAGCAGTGTAGCACGGGGGACTGAAGCTTTCTTT. This translates into CASSVARGTEAFF. The rearrangement joins TRBV2 to TRBJ1-1; D possibly corresponds to TRBD1 (5 bases). The length of the CDR3 is 13 residues. The ends were cut back, 4 bases at V and 5 bases at J, with 11 bases in the middle. Germline V lookup: CDR1 SNHLY, CDR2 FYNNEI.